A single sample gave rise to the 31 T cell receptor beta chains below, sequenced in a study of cytomegalovirus exposure and HLA in healthy donors. PCR was performed using 60 Vbeta and 13 Jbeta primers. Data came from immunoSEQ multiplex PCR; TCRdb stores just in-frame clones and leaves some out. This sample has roughly 200,000 clones; around 87% occur once, and the top ten carry 1.1%. The sequencing sample was made of PBMCs. These receptor sequences come from a boy between 2 and 10 years old in good health and CMV-seronegative.

V gene TRBV27 combines with J gene TRBJ2-5; possibly TRBD1 for D (5 bases). CDR1 is MNHEY, CDR2 SMNVEV, per germline (reference sequence). V gave up 5 bases and J gave up 5 bases, with 15 bases separating them. The CDR3 is 14 amino acids. CDR3 nucleotides: TGTGCCAGCAGTCAAGGGGTGGTCGGGGAGACCCAGTACTTC. Its translation: CASSQGVVGETQYF.

The chain couples TRBV2 to TRBJ1-3, with 10 nucleotides matching TRBD2. The J call is uncertain, as TRBJ2-2 better fits the DNA end. The CDR3 is 15 amino acids. Germline V gene lookup returns CDR1 SNHLY and CDR2 FYNNEI. CDR3 residues: CASSGLAVNTGELFF. In DNA, the CDR3 is TGTGCCAGCAGCGGACTAGCGGTTAACACCGGGGAGCTGTTTTTT.

The rearrangement joins TRBV4-2 to TRBJ2-5; TRBD1 matches 7 bases. The J call could be wrong; TRBJ2-7 is a better fit for the DNA end. This CDR3 is built from 13 residues. CDR1 is LGHNA and CDR2 is YNFKEQ in the germline V gene. The CDR3 sequence is CASSLGGRYEQYF. The CDR3 DNA sequence: TGTGCCAGCAGCCTAGGGGGCAGGTACGAGCAGTACTTC.

This clone was picked up a small number of times. J is TRBJ1-3 and V is TRBV4-1, with D possibly matching TRBD1 (6 bases). The CDR3 is 18 residues long. V was pared by 0 bases and J by 5 bases, with 20 bases between. The germline CDR1 and CDR2 sequences are MGHRA and YSYEKL. CDR3 sequence reads: CASSQDIMGPRGRNTIYF. The DNA of the CDR3 is TGCGCCAGCAGCCAAGACATTATGGGGCCGAGGGGGAGAAACACCATATATTTT.

This clone occurred once. This rearrangement joins TRBV21-1 to TRBJ2-5; TRBD1 was called by the table and not checked on the DNA. TRBV21-1 is recorded as a pseudogene. CDR3 size: 15 residues. The CDR3 nucleotides read TGTGCCAGCAGCAAGCGAGGGACACCACAAGAGACCCAGTACTTC. Its protein is CASSKRGTPQETQYF.

The V and J genes are TRBV30 and TRBJ1-2, with 8 bases lining up with TRBD1. CDR3 size: 16 residues. Germline V lookup: CDR1 GTSNPN, CDR2 SVGIG (reference sequence). The J segment lost 4 bases and the V segment lost 4 bases, leaving 14 bases of the junction unmatched. The CDR3 DNA follows: TGTGCCTGGACCCGGGCGGGACAGGACGACTCCTATGGCTACACCTTC. Translated, it gives CAWTRAGQDDSYGYTF.

This chain joins TRBV19 and TRBJ1-4; 8 bases fit TRBD1. The CDR3 extends over 15 amino acids. V was clipped by 4 bases and J by 8 bases; unmatched bases: 9. The germline V gene has CDR1 LNHDA and CDR2 SQIVND (reference sequence). CDR3 sequence: CASSTGQGGTEKLFF. CDR3 coding DNA: TGTGCCAGTAGTACCGGACAGGGAGGGACCGAAAAACTGTTTTTT.

This clone is a singleton in its sample. The chain recombines TRBV5-4 with TRBJ2-3; 9 nucleotides line up with TRBD2. Unmatched junction bases numbered 13, after V lost 4 bases and J lost 7 bases. Looked up from germline, CDR1 is SGHNT and CDR2 is YYREEE (reference sequence). The length of the CDR3 is 16 residues. The CDR3 region has the DNA TGTGCCAGCAGCATCATAGCGGGAGCGGTGAGAAATACGCAGTATTTT. Protein sequence: CASSIIAGAVRNTQYF.

V is TRBV28 and J is TRBJ1-1; 8 bases agree with TRBD1. The germline CDR1 and CDR2 sequences are MDHEN and SYDVKM. Germline trimming cut 4 bases from V and 5 bases from J; bases unmatched to any gene: 9. This CDR3 spans 15 amino acids. CDR3 in amino acids: CASSSYRGVYTEAFF. Written as DNA, the CDR3 is TGTGCCAGCAGTTCCTACAGGGGGGTATATACTGAAGCTTTCTTT.

The chain recombines TRBV27 with TRBJ2-5, with 7 bases fitting TRBD2. There are 15 residues in the CDR3. Germline values: CDR1 MNHEY, CDR2 SMNVEV (reference sequence). The V and J ends lost 6 bases and 5 bases, in that order; junction bases with no gene match: 12. The CDR3 coding sequence is TGTGCCAGCAGCTTAGGGGAGGGGAGAGGGGAGACCCAGTACTTC. It is translated as CASSLGEGRGETQYF.

The rearrangement joins TRBV19 to TRBJ1-2; D uncertain. This CDR3 region has 16 residues. Germline-derived CDR1 and CDR2 are LNHDA and SQIVND (reference sequence). Trimming pared 5 bases from V and 3 bases from J, leaving 19 bases between. The CDR3 DNA sequence: TGTGCCAGTAGTCCGAACCTGACGGGGAGGGACTATGGCTACACCTTC. It specifies CASSPNLTGRDYGYTF.

The chain is built from TRBV30 and TRBJ1-2; a possible D gene is TRBD1 (5 bases). The CDR3 totals 13 residues. The V end was cut by 7 bases, the J end by 5 bases, with 17 bases between. CDR1 and CDR2 (germline): GTSNPN, SVGIG (reference sequence). The CDR3 region is CAYYSGGEYGYTF. DNA of the CDR3: TGTGCCTACTATTCCGGGGGGGAATATGGCTACACCTTC.

This clone has only a few counts. This sequence joins TRBV5-1 and TRBJ2-6, with 10 bases that match TRBD1. The CDR3 consists of 17 residues. The V gene's germline CDR1 is SGHRS and CDR2 YFSETQ. V shed 4 bases, J shed 0 bases, and the junction held 4 bases outside the gene matches. CDR3 sequence reads: CASSGTGEPSGANVLTF. The CDR3 DNA follows: TGCGCCAGCAGCGGGACAGGGGAGCCCTCTGGGGCCAACGTCCTGACTTTC.

CDR3 DNA: TGTGCCAGCAGCTCCCGGACTAGCGGGGGGGCAAGATACAATGAGCAGTTCTTC. Its protein is CASSSRTSGGARYNEQFF. The V call is TRBV11-3, the J call TRBJ2-1, with 15 bases lining up with TRBD2. CDR3 length: 18 residues. CDR1 is SGHNT, CDR2 YENEEA, per germline. V shed 4 bases and J 4 bases; nucleotides not matched to a gene: 8.

Comment on this clone: A junction end diverges from the germline sequence, so it may reflect a read error. The chain recombines TRBV7-9 with TRBJ2-1; TRBD2 aligns across 9 bases. The germline V gene has CDR1 SEHNR and CDR2 FQNEAQ (reference sequence). The CDR3 is 16 residues long. The CDR3 DNA is TGTTCCAGCAGCTGGGCCACGGGACTAGCCGACAATGAGCAGTTCTTC. Amino acid sequence: CSSSWATGLADNEQFF.

The V and J genes are TRBV9 and TRBJ2-2; D is ambiguous. This CDR3 comprises 13 residues. The germline CDR1 and CDR2 sequences are SGDLS and YYNGEE. V gave up 4 bases and J gave up 4 bases, with 8 bases separating them. CDR3 sequence reads: CASSPSSTGELFF. In DNA, the CDR3 is TGTGCCAGCAGCCCATCTAGCACCGGGGAGCTGTTTTTT.

The V gene is TRBV5-6, the J gene TRBJ1-4, with 9 bases fitting TRBD1. The CDR3 loop spans 16 amino acids. Looked up from germline, CDR1 is SGHDT and CDR2 is YYEEEE. Trimming took 0 bases from V and 5 from J; bases not matched to a gene: 5. Here the CDR3 reads CASSLGRGQGNEKLFF. The CDR3 DNA reads as TGTGCCAGCAGCTTGGGCAGGGGACAGGGCAATGAAAAACTGTTTTTT.

The chain couples TRBV27 to TRBJ2-7, with TRBD1 identical over 8 bases. J lost 6 bases, V lost 8 bases, and 6 bases had no gene match. Germline assignment: CDR1 MNHEY and CDR2 SMNVEV (reference sequence). The CDR3 runs to 12 residues. This CDR3 reads CASSTGEREQYF. CDR3 nucleotides: TGTGCCAGCTCGACAGGGGAACGCGAGCAGTACTTC.

DNA for the CDR3: TGTGCCAGCAGTTCCGACGGCGGGGGTGCTGAAGCTTTCTTT. Its translation: CASSSDGGGAEAFF. The chain combines TRBV2 with TRBJ1-1, with D maybe TRBD1 (5 bases). The CDR3 runs to 14 residues. Germline V lookup: CDR1 SNHLY, CDR2 FYNNEI. Trimming stripped 5 bases from V and 6 bases from J, with 16 bases between.

This chain connects TRBV1 to TRBJ2-4; the table gives TRBD2 as D, unverified against the DNA. TRBV1 is described as a pseudogene. The CDR3 extends over 15 amino acids. CDR3 DNA: TGCACCAGCAGCCAAGGGAGGGTAGCCAAAAACATTCAGTACTTC. It translates to CTSSQGRVAKNIQYF.

Concerning this clone itself: This same CDR3 is encoded by further DNA sequences in the sample. The chain recombines TRBV9 with TRBJ2-2, with TRBD2 matching over 15 bases. This CDR3 contains 18 residues. The ends lost 4 bases at V and 0 bases at J; junction bases unmatched: 4. Germline V CDR1 and CDR2: SGDLS, YYNGEE. CDR3 coding DNA: TGTGCCAGCAGCCCTGGACTAGCGGGGGGGCCGAACACCGGGGAGCTGTTTTTT. Its translation is CASSPGLAGGPNTGELFF.

V usage is TRBV5-4 and J usage is TRBJ2-2; 7 bases are a match to TRBD1. In germline, CDR1 is SGHNT, CDR2 YYREEE (reference sequence). CDR3 length: 15 residues. V was clipped by 2 bases and J by 2 bases; unmatched bases: 3. CDR3 in DNA: TGTGCCAGCAGCTTCGACAGGGCCAACACCGGGGAGCTGTTTTTT. Its protein is CASSFDRANTGELFF. The whole variable domain, remainder taken from reference TRBV5-4 and TRBJ2-2, is ETGVTQSPTHLIKTRGQQVTLRCSSQSGHNTVSWYQQALGQGPQFIFQYYREEENGRGNFPPRFSGLQFPNYSSELNVNALELDDSALYLCASSFDRANTGELFFGEGSRLTVL.

The chain employs TRBV6-5 and TRBJ1-2; 9 bases fit TRBD1. The V gene's germline CDR1 is MNHEY and CDR2 SVGAGI. The CDR3 has 13 amino acids. V dropped 2 bases and J dropped 7; count of bases not matched to a gene: 2. In nucleotides, the CDR3 is TGTGCCAGCAGTTACGGGACAGGGACTGGCTACACCTTC. Its protein product is CASSYGTGTGYTF.

The chain recombines TRBV6-6 with TRBJ2-7; a weak D match, TRBD1 (5 bases). Germline V CDR1 and CDR2: MNHNY, SVGAGI (reference sequence). V lost 5 bases and J 6 bases, leaving 20 bases between the germline ends. The CDR3 spans 15 residues. The DNA for the CDR3 is TGTGCCAGCAGTCACAAAGGCCCCAGGGCCTCCGAGCAGTACTTC. This encodes CASSHKGPRASEQYF.

The V gene is TRBV7-3, the J gene TRBJ2-7, with a possible D match to TRBD1 (6 bases). The CDR3 length is 12 residues. Trimming pared 11 bases from V and 2 bases from J, leaving 13 bases between. CDR1 and CDR2 (germline): SGHTA, FQGTGA. CDR3 sequence: CAPVKGAYEQYF. DNA of the CDR3: TGTGCCCCCGTTAAGGGGGCCTACGAGCAGTACTTC.

This clone was seen a handful of times. This sequence joins TRBV13 and TRBJ1-1; 7 positions match TRBD1. The CDR3 covers 12 residues. The junction had 2 bases not matched to a gene; V was cut back by 4 bases and J by 6 bases. Germline CDR1 PRHDT, CDR2 FYEKMQ (reference sequence). The CDR3 region has the DNA TGTGCCAGCAGCTCTGGGACAGCTGAAGCTTTCTTT. Translated: CASSSGTAEAFF. Combining the CDR3 with reference TRBV13 and TRBJ1-1 gives the whole variable domain AAGVIQSPRHLIKEKRETATLKCYPIPRHDTVYWYQQGPGQDPQFLISFYEKMQSDKGSIPDRFSAQQFSDYHSELNMSSLELGDSALYFCASSSGTAEAFFGQGTRLTVV.

The table lists this clone with a count of one. V and J are TRBV7-9 and TRBJ2-1; D might be TRBD1 (5 bases). CDR3 length: 16 residues. The V gene's germline CDR1 is SEHNR and CDR2 FQNEAQ (reference sequence). Trimming pared 7 bases from V and 0 bases from J, leaving 16 bases between. This CDR3 is CASTKGSYSSYNEQFF. The CDR3 DNA follows: TGTGCCAGCACTAAGGGGTCCTACTCCTCCTACAATGAGCAGTTCTTC.

J is TRBJ1-1 and V is TRBV28; tentatively, D is TRBD1 (6 bases). CDR1 and CDR2 from the germline V gene are MDHEN and SYDVKM. CDR3 length: 12 residues. The V and J ends lost 3 bases and 6 bases respectively, with 8 bases between them. CDR3 amino acids: CASSFTGSEAFF. The CDR3 DNA follows: TGTGCCAGCAGTTTTACAGGGTCTGAAGCTTTCTTT.

V is TRBV30 and J is TRBJ1-6; D not certain. V gave up 4 bases and J gave up 0 bases, with 13 bases separating them. CDR1 and CDR2 from the germline V gene are GTSNPN and SVGIG (reference sequence). The CDR3 covers 16 residues. The CDR3: CAWKARQSSYNSPLHF. The CDR3 coding sequence is TGTGCCTGGAAGGCGCGGCAGAGCTCCTATAATTCACCCCTCCACTTT.

Here the CDR3 DNA reads TGTGCCAGCAGACCTAGCGGGGGGGCCCCAGATACGCAGTATTTT. This gives the protein CASRPSGGAPDTQYF. J is TRBJ2-3 and V is TRBV7-9; 12 nucleotides match TRBD2. This CDR3 has 15 amino acids. Germline-derived CDR1 and CDR2 are SEHNR and FQNEAQ (reference sequence). With 6 bases clipped from V and 4 bases from J, the junction kept 5 bases outside the gene matches.

The chain recombines TRBV21-1 with TRBJ2-7; the table's TRBD1 call for D was not verified on the DNA. TRBV21-1 is termed a pseudogene. This CDR3 comprises 16 residues. The CDR3 bases are TGTGCCAGCAGCAAAAAGGCAGGGACAGGGTACTACGAGCAGTACTTC. Translated: CASSKKAGTGYYEQYF.